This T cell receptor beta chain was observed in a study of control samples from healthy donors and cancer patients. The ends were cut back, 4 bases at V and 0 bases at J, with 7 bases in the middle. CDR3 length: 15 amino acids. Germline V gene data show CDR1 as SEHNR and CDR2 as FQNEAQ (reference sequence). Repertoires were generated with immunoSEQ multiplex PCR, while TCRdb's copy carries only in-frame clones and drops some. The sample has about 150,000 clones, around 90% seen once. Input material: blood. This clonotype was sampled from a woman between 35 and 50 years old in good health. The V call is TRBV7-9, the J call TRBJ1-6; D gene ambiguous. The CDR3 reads CASSSQSSYNSPLHF. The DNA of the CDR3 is TGTGCCAGCAGCTCGCAGAGCTCCTATAATTCACCCCTCCACTTT.